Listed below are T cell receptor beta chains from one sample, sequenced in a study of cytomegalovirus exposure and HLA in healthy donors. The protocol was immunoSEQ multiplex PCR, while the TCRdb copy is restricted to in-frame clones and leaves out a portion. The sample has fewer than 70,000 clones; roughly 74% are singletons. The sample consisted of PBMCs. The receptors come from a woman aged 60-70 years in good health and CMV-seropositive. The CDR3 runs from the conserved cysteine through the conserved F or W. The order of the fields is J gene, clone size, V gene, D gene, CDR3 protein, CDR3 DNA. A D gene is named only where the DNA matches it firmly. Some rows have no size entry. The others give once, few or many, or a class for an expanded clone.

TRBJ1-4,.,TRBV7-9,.,CASSLFQNEKLFF,TGTGCCAGCAGCTTATTCCAGAATGAAAAACTGTTTTTT
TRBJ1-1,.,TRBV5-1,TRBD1,CASSTGQGAAEAFF,TGCGCCAGCAGCACGGGACAGGGAGCGGCTGAAGCTTTCTTT
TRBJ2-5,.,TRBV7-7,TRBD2,CASSFWREEGQETQYF,TGTGCTAGCAGCTTTTGGCGGGAGGAGGGTCAGGAGACCCAGTACTTC
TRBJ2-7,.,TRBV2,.,CASSRLLLREQYF,TGTGCCAGCAGCCGACTACTACTGCGCGAGCAGTACTTC
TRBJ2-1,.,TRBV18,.,CASSPRSVSYNEQFF,TGTGCCAGCTCACCGCGTAGTGTCTCCTACAATGAGCAGTTCTTC
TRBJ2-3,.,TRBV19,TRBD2,CASRLAGSTDTQYF,TGTGCCAGTAGACTAGCGGGCTCCACAGATACGCAGTATTTT
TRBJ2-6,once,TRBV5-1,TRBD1,CASSQTGSAGANVLTF,TGCGCCAGCAGTCAGACAGGGTCCGCTGGGGCCAACGTCCTGACTTTC
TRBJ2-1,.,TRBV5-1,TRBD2,CASSRTSAIINNEQFF,TGCGCCAGCAGCCGAACTAGCGCTATAATAAACAATGAGCAGTTCTTC
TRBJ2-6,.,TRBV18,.,CASSPHPGSGANVLTF,TGTGCCAGCTCACCGCACCCCGGCTCTGGGGCCAACGTCCTGACTTTC
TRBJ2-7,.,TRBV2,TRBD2,CASSEQREAIYEQYF,TGTGCCAGCAGTGAGCAGCGGGAGGCCATCTACGAGCAGTACTTC
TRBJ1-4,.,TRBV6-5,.,CASSRTATNEKLFF,TGTGCCAGCAGTAGGACAGCAACTAATGAAAAACTGTTTTTT